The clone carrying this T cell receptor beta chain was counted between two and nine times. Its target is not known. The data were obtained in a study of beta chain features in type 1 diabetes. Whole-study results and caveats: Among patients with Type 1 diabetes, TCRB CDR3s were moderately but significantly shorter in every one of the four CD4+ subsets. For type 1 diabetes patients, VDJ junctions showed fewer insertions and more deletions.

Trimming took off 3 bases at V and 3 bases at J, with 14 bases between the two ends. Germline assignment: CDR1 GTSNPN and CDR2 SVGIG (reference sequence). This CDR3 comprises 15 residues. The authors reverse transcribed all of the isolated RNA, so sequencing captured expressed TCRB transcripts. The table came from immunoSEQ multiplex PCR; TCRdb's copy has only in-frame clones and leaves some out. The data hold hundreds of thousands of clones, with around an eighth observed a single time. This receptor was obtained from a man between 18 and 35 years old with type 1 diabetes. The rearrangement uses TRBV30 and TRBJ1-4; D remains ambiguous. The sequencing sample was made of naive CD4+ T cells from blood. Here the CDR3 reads CAWRELLAPNEKLFF. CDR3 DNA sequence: TGTGCCTGGAGGGAACTCCTGGCTCCTAATGAAAAACTGTTTTTT.